This T cell receptor beta chain was observed in a study of OX40 agonist ivuxolimab in advanced cancers. For the wider study: Ivuxolimab was a fully human IgG2 agonistic monoclonal antibody targeting the costimulatory receptor OX40 (CD134). Intravenous ivuxolimab was administered to patients every 2 weeks at six dose levels: 0.01, 0.1, 0.3, 1.5, 3 and 10 mg/kg. Among the approximately 54 dose-escalation patients, approximately 20 had hepatocellular carcinoma, 15 or so melanoma, 9 renal cell carcinoma and 9 head and neck cancer. A male proportion of 82.7% and a mean age of 60 years, ranging from roughly 23 to 85, were recorded for the dose-escalation cohort. Prior anti-PD-1, anti-PD-L1 or anti-CTLA-4 therapy was permitted, and approximately 40% of dose-escalation patients had received checkpoint inhibitors. Three dose-escalation patients achieved partial responses, one with hepatocellular carcinoma and two with cutaneous melanoma. Peripheral TCRbeta sequencing aimed to test whether ivuxolimab altered TCR sequence diversity and caused clonal T-cell expansion. The paper reports the monotherapy dose-escalation portion (N ≈ 50 patients) of the phase I ivuxolimab trial.

Patients with autoimmune disease history or receiving systemic immunosuppression were excluded from the trial. Peripheral blood for TCR sequencing was collected from all dose cohorts at baseline, on cycle 4 day 1, and on cycle 7 day 1. The samples were drawn from a first-in-human, open-label, multicenter phase I dose-escalation trial of ivuxolimab. Adults with locally advanced or metastatic head and neck squamous cell, hepatocellular, melanoma or renal cell carcinoma were enrolled in the trial. CD4+ and CD8+ T cells were sorted separately from peripheral blood before TCR sequencing. General conclusions and limits of the study: Low levels of normalized T-cell clonal expansion were also seen in some nonresponding patients. Antigen specificity was not determined for the clonally expanded peripheral T cells. In the 0.1-3.0 mg/kg groups, partial responders were among the patients with the lowest normalized peripheral clonal expansion, particularly in CD8+ T cells. After ivuxolimab, CD8+ T cells had more expanded clones than CD4+ T cells on average. At doses of 0.1 to 3.0 mg/kg, clonal expansion of both CD4+ and CD8+ blood T cells was observed from baseline to week 6.

In regard to this clone: Its cognate antigen has yet to be identified. One base away there is no much larger clone; base qualities are not given.

Genomic DNA was extracted from sorted cells for sequencing of the TCRbeta CDR3 region. The immunoSEQ Assay was used to sequence the TCRbeta CDR3 regions. Here the immuneACCESS table is served through TCRdb, limited to in-frame sequences with V and J called. Missing clones are a known gap in these copies; in checked studies unresolved V genes cover under half, and the rest lacks a known reason. This sample has about 74,000 clones in its table, and around nine tenths of those were observed once. Jointly, the top ten make up approximately 6% of the sample. This sequence originates from an adult with an advanced solid tumor such as melanoma, head and neck, liver or kidney cancer. Sequencing used CD4+ or CD8+ T cells sorted from blood, obtained in a trial of the OX40 agonist ivuxolimab.

The CDR3 region has the sequence CASSPEGGTTETQYF. DNA sequence: TGTGCCAGCAGCCCCGAGGGAGGTACCACAGAGACCCAGTACTTC. The rearrangement combines TRBV9 with TRBJ2-5; the D gene is perhaps TRBD2, from 6 matching bases. Trimming costs V 4 bases and J 4 bases, and their ends lie 17 bases apart. Looking up the germline V gene yields CDR1 SGDLS and CDR2 YYNGEE. The CDR3 numbers 15 residues from cysteine through phenylalanine. Kept here is only the CDR3 DNA, which spans 45 bases and is read in frame from base 1.